Listed below are T cell receptor beta chains from one sample, sequenced in a study of blood T cell repertoires in COVID-19. Here immunoSEQ multiplex PCR was the method, and the copy in TCRdb shows in-frame clones only, minus some. This sample has around 230,000 clones, with around 82% found just once. The sample comprised peripheral blood. The receptor set was obtained from a woman in her thirties or forties with active or convalescent COVID-19. CDR3s leave out the opening cysteine and the closing phenylalanine or tryptophan.

CDR3 | V | length
ASSLKGDYGYT | TRBV27 | 11
ASSDKPGTENTEAF | TRBV7-3 | 14
ASSHLRPGVSGNTIY | TRBV4-2 | 15
SAWGGLLNTEAF | TRBV29-1 | 12
ASRTGQGGNYGYT | TRBV19 | 13
ASSPGTGGVYGYT | TRBV3-1/TRBV3-2 | 13
ASSNEGQPQH | TRBV19 | 10
ASSPPLGTDGNTIY | TRBV18 | 14
ASSLLGRADLNYGYT | TRBV27 | 15
ASRRRGSGLNTGELF | TRBV2 | 15
AISETSGGYT | TRBV10-3 | 10
ASSRPTGADTYEQY | TRBV11-3 | 14
ASRSDRAGNEKLF | TRBV19 | 13
ASSRPFSGEQY | TRBV28 | 11
ASTAYRAYGYT | TRBV19 | 11
ASSHSSGPSYNEQF | TRBV11-1 | 14